The next 23 T cell receptor beta chains were all read from a single sample in a study of blood T cell repertoires in COVID-19. Libraries were prepared by immunoSEQ multiplex PCR; TCRdb keeps only in-frame clonotypes and omits some of them. The sample lists 45,000 to 55,000 clones; about 86% were seen once. The specimen was peripheral blood. The receptors come from an older man with active COVID-19.

V and J are TRBV5-5 and TRBJ1-3; 7 nucleotides line up with TRBD1. J gave up 0 bases and V 2 bases, and 5 bases lay outside the gene matches. The CDR3 is 16 residues long. CDR1 SGHKS and CDR2 YYEKEE come from the germline V gene (reference sequence). CDR3 bases: TGTGCCAGCAGCTTAGGGACAGCTTCCTCTGGAAACACCATATATTTT. Its protein product is CASSLGTASSGNTIYF.

The rearrangement joins TRBV19 to TRBJ1-2, with 7 bases that match TRBD1. Germline CDR1 is LNHDA and CDR2 is SQIVND (reference sequence). This CDR3 has 13 residues. V was pared by 2 bases and J by 6 bases, with 3 bases of the junction left unmatched. The CDR3 protein is CASSIRQGHGYTF. CDR3 sequence (DNA): TGTGCCAGTAGTATAAGACAGGGACATGGCTACACCTTC.

DNA of the CDR3: TGTGCCAGTAGTATAGGTTATGGTGAGGACAATTATGGCTACACCTTC. Protein sequence: CASSIGYGEDNYGYTF. This sequence joins TRBV19 and TRBJ1-2; D might be TRBD1 (5 bases). With 1 base removed from V and 5 bases from J, the gap between germline ends came to 17 bases. This CDR3 region has 16 residues. CDR1 is LNHDA, CDR2 SQIVND, per germline (reference sequence).

The gene calls are TRBV2 and TRBJ2-1, with a weak D call TRBD2 (5 bases). The CDR3 is made up of 15 amino acids. V was clipped by 2 bases and J by 8 bases, with 16 bases between them. Per the germline V gene, CDR1 is SNHLY and CDR2 is FYNNEI. The CDR3 spells CASSEPWTGMDEQFF. CDR3 nucleotides: TGTGCCAGCAGTGAACCTTGGACTGGGATGGATGAGCAGTTCTTC.

The V gene is TRBV10-3, the J gene TRBJ2-7; D might be TRBD2 (5 bases). This CDR3 has 13 amino acids. V gave up 10 bases and J gave up 3 bases, with 16 bases separating them. Germline lookup yields CDR1 ENHRY and CDR2 SYGVKD. The CDR3 DNA is TGTGCCACTTTCCCCGGGGTCCGCTACGAGCAGTACTTC. Translated, it gives CATFPGVRYEQYF.

V usage is TRBV5-1 and J usage is TRBJ2-7; a possible D gene is TRBD2 (6 bases). The CDR3 contains 14 residues. The V end was cut by 3 bases, the J end by 4 bases, with 14 bases between. Germline lookup yields CDR1 SGHRS and CDR2 YFSETQ. CDR3 nucleotides: TGCGCCAGCAGCTCCTGGACTAATGCTTACGAGCAGTACTTC. Protein product: CASSSWTNAYEQYF.

This clone was seen only once. V usage is TRBV15 and J usage is TRBJ2-1; TRBD2 agrees at 9 bases. CDR3 length: 15 amino acids. V lost 3 bases to trimming and J lost 4 bases; unmatched junction nucleotides: 4. CDR1 is LNHNV, CDR2 YYDKDF, per germline (reference sequence). The CDR3 protein is CATSSMLAGYNEQFF. CDR3 in DNA: TGTGCCACCAGCAGTATGCTAGCGGGGTACAATGAGCAGTTCTTC.

The genes are TRBV27 and TRBJ1-4; 8 positions agree with TRBD1. Trimming removed 0 bases from V and 0 bases from J; junction bases left unmatched: 12. The CDR3 is 20 amino acids. From germline, CDR1 is MNHEY and CDR2 SMNVEV (reference sequence). The CDR3 sequence: CASSLSYHRDRITTNEKLFF. CDR3 sequence (DNA): TGTGCCAGCAGTTTATCATACCACCGGGACAGGATAACAACTAATGAAAAACTGTTTTTT.

This chain's CDR3 is CASSRDRGQGTQYF. The DNA for the CDR3 is TGTGCCAGTAGCCGGGACAGGGGGCAGGGTACGCAGTATTTT. This rearrangement joins TRBV2 to TRBJ2-3; 12 bases are a match to TRBD1. This CDR3 region has 14 residues. Unmatched junction bases numbered 9, after V lost 9 bases and J lost 8 bases. Germline values: CDR1 SNHLY, CDR2 FYNNEI.

The J gene is TRBJ2-3, the V gene TRBV11-3; D perhaps matches TRBD2 (5 bases). The CDR3 is 15 residues long. The germline gives CDR1 SGHNT, CDR2 YENEEA. With 1 base removed from V and 1 base from J, the gap between germline ends came to 9 bases. The CDR3 DNA reads TGTGCCAGCAGCTTAGTCCGGGGTCGCACAGATACGCAGTATTTT. Encoded protein: CASSLVRGRTDTQYF. The full variable domain, in which reference TRBV11-3 and TRBJ2-3 provide the parts outside the CDR3, is EAGVVQSPRYKIIEKKQPVAFWCNPISGHNTLYWYLQNLGQGPELLIRYENEEAVDDSQLPKDRFSAERLKGVDSTLKIQPAELGDSAVYLCASSLVRGRTDTQYFGPGTRLTVL.

This chain links TRBV27 with TRBJ1-2; no clear D gene. The germline V and J ends were trimmed by 3 bases and 3 bases, with 14 bases remaining between them. The CDR3 covers 15 residues. Germline CDR1 is MNHEY and CDR2 is SMNVEV (reference sequence). CDR3 residues: CASSFYESRHYGYTF. In DNA, the CDR3 is TGTGCCAGCAGTTTTTATGAGAGCCGCCACTATGGCTACACCTTC.

This clone is medium-sized in the sample. The chain couples TRBV2 to TRBJ2-3; 7 bases align to TRBD2. Germline V CDR1 and CDR2: SNHLY, FYNNEI. V dropped 8 bases and J dropped 0; count of bases not matched to a gene: 5. The CDR3 has 14 residues. In DNA form, the CDR3 reads TGTGCCAGCTGCAAAGCGGGGAGCACAGATACGCAGTATTTT. Encoded protein: CASCKAGSTDTQYF. Looking up the rest from reference TRBV2 and TRBJ2-3 gives the full variable domain: EPEVTQTPSHQVTQMGQEVILRCVPISNHLYFYWYRQILGQKVEFLVSFYNNEISEKSEIFDDQFSVERPDGSNFTLKIRSTKLEDSAMYFCASCKAGSTDTQYFGPGTRLTVL.

J is TRBJ1-1 and V is TRBV30; D gene uncertain. With 3 bases removed from V and 1 base from J, the gap between germline ends came to 3 bases. CDR1 is GTSNPN and CDR2 is SVGIG in the germline V gene (reference sequence). The CDR3 is made up of 11 amino acids. The CDR3 is CAWSKNTEAFF. In DNA form, the CDR3 reads TGTGCCTGGAGCAAGAACACTGAAGCTTTCTTT.

The V and J genes are TRBV5-8 and TRBJ1-6, with a tentative D call TRBD1 (5 bases). V lost 6 bases, J lost 3 bases, and 10 bases lay in between. Germline lookup yields CDR1 SGHTS and CDR2 YDEGEE. This CDR3 is 14 amino acids long. CDR3: CASKAGNYNSPLHF. For the CDR3, the DNA is TGTGCCAGCAAGGCAGGGAACTATAATTCACCCCTCCACTTT.

The chain is built from TRBV27 and TRBJ2-3, with TRBD2 matching over 8 bases. Unmatched junction bases numbered 4, after V lost 5 bases and J lost 0 bases. In germline, CDR1 is MNHEY, CDR2 SMNVEV (reference sequence). The CDR3 is 15 amino acids. The CDR3 protein is CASSRRGGSTDTQYF. Here the CDR3 DNA reads TGTGCCAGCAGTCGCCGGGGGGGTAGCACAGATACGCAGTATTTT.

The rearrangement uses TRBV6-5 and TRBJ1-2; 7 bases align to TRBD1. The CDR3 contains 15 residues. The V and J ends lost 5 bases and 4 bases, in that order; junction bases with no gene match: 10. Germline V gene sequence: CDR1 MNHEY, CDR2 SVGAGI. The CDR3 sequence: CASSRNPQGLYGYTF. The CDR3 DNA is TGTGCCAGCAGTCGAAACCCACAGGGGCTCTATGGCTACACCTTC.

The gene calls are TRBV11-3 and TRBJ1-4; 7 bases match TRBD1. J lost 11 bases, V lost 4 bases, and 22 bases had no gene match. CDR3 length: 18 amino acids. Germline V CDR1 and CDR2: SGHNT, YENEEA. The CDR3: CASSSRKPGQSRKMKLFF. Here the CDR3 DNA reads TGTGCCAGCAGCTCCCGTAAACCGGGACAGAGTCGGAAAATGAAACTGTTTTTT.

The chain joins TRBV12-2 to TRBJ1-2; the table's D call, TRBD1, has no DNA check behind it. TRBV12-2 is designated a pseudogene. This CDR3 spans 17 amino acids. The CDR3 DNA reads TGTGCAAGTCGCTTAGCGGGTAGGGGACCCAGGGGCGGTGGCTACACCTTC. Encoded protein: CASRLAGRGPRGGGYTF.

The chain links TRBV5-1 to TRBJ2-1, with a weak D call TRBD1 (5 bases). This CDR3 is built from 12 residues. Between the trimmed V and J ends, which lost 6 bases and 8 bases, there was a span of 12 bases. In germline, CDR1 is SGHRS, CDR2 YFSETQ. CDR3 loop: CASTSVGHEQFF. The CDR3 nucleotides are TGCGCCAGCACCTCCGTGGGGCATGAGCAGTTCTTC. Full variable domain (rest looked up from reference TRBV5-1 and TRBJ2-1): KAGVTQTPRYLIKTRGQQVTLSCSPISGHRSVSWYQQTPGQGLQFLFEYFSETQRNKGNFPGRFSGRQFSNSRSEMNVSTLELGDSALYLCASTSVGHEQFFGPGTRLTVL.

This clone is a singleton in its sample. V is TRBV12-5 and J is TRBJ2-1; D might be TRBD1 (5 bases). The CDR3 sequence is 15 residues long. With 1 base removed from V and 6 bases from J, the gap between germline ends came to 13 bases. Germline values: CDR1 LGHNT, CDR2 FRNRAP. CDR3 loop: CASGLGEKQGNEQFF. CDR3 DNA: TGTGCTAGTGGTTTGGGCGAAAAGCAGGGCAATGAGCAGTTCTTC.

The CDR3 DNA follows: TGTGCCATCAGCGGACAGGGGTCAGACTATGGCTACACCTTC. Its protein product is CAISGQGSDYGYTF. This chain connects TRBV10-3 to TRBJ1-2; 9 bases match TRBD1. The CDR3 contains 14 residues. After removal of 6 bases from V and 3 bases from J, the junction contained 5 bases not matched to a gene. Germline loops: CDR1 ENHRY, CDR2 SYGVKD.

The chain joins TRBV10-2 to TRBJ2-7; 7 bases line up with TRBD1. V lost 4 bases, J lost 7 bases, and 13 bases stayed unmatched. Germline-derived CDR1 and CDR2 are WSHSY and SAAADI. The CDR3 covers 15 residues. CDR3 in DNA: TGCGCCAGCAGTGGACCCTTGACAGGGCTGCAAGAGCAGTACTTC. Amino acid sequence: CASSGPLTGLQEQYF.

This clone was detected a few times. The chain couples TRBV25-1 to TRBJ1-4; the match to TRBD1 covers 10 bases. The CDR3 is 15 residues long. Germline CDR1 and CDR2: MGHDK and SYGVNS. J gave up 7 bases and V 6 bases, and 8 bases lay outside the gene matches. In nucleotides, the CDR3 is TGTGCCAGCAGCCCAGACAGGGGGCGGCTTGAAAAACTGTTTTTT. It is translated as CASSPDRGRLEKLFF.